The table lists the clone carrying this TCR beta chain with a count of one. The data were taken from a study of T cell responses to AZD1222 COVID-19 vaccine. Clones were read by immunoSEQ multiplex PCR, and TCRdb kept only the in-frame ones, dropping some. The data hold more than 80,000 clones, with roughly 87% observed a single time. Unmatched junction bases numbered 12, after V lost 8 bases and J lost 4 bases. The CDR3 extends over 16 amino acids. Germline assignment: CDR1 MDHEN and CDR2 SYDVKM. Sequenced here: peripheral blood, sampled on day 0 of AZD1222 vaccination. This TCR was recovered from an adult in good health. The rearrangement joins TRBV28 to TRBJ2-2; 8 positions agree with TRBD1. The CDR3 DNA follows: TGTGCCAGCCTACCCCATAGGACAGGGACCACCGGGGAGCTGTTTTTT. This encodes CASLPHRTGTTGELFF. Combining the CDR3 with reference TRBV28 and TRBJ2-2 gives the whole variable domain DVKVTQSSRYLVKRTGEKVFLECVQDMDHENMFWYRQDPGLGLRLIYFSYDVKMKEKGDIPEGYSVSREKKERFSLILESASTNQTSMYLCASLPHRTGTTGELFFGEGSRLTVL.